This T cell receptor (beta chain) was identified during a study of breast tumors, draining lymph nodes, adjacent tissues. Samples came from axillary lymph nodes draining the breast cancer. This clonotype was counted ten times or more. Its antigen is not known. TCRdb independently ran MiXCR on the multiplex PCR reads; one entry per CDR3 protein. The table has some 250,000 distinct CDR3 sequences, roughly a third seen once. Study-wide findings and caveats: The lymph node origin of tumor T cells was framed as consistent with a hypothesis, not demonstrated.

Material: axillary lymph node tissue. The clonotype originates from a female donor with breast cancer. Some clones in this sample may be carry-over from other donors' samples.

The CDR3 bases are TGCAGTGCAGATGGGACTAGCGGGAGCACAGATACGCAGTATTTT. This translates into CSADGTSGSTDTQYF. The chain combines TRBV20-1 with TRBJ2-3, with TRBD2 identical over 12 bases. CDR1 is DFQATT and CDR2 is SNEGSKA in the germline V gene (reference sequence). V trimming: 6 bases; J trimming: 0 bases; junction bases outside the gene matches: 4. The CDR3 runs to 15 residues.